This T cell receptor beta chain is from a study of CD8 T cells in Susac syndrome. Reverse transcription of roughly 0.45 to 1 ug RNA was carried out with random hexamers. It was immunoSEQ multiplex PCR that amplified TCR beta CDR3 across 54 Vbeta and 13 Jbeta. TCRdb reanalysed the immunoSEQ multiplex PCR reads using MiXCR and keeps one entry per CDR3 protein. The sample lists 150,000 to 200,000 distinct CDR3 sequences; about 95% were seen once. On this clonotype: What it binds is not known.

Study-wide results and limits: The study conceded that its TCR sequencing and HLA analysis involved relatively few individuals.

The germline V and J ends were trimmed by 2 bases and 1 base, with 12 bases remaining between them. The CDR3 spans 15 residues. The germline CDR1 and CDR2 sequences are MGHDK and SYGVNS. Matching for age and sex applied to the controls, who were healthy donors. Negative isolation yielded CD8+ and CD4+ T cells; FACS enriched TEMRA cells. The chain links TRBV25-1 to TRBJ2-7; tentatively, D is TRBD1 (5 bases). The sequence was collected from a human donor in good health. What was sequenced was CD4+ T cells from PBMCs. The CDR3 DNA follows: TGTGCCAGCAGTGAAACGGACATTGCATCCTACGAGCAGTACTTC. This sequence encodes CASSETDIASYEQYF.